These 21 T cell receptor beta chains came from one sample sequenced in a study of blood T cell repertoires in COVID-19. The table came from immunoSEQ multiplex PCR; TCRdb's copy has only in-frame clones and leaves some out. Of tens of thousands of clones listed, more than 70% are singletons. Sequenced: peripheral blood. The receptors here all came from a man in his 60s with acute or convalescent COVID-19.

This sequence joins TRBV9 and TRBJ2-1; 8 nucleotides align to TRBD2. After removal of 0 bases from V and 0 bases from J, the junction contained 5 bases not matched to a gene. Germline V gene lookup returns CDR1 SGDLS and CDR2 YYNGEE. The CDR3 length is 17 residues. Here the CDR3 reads CASSVALLADSYNEQFF. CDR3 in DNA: TGTGCCAGCAGCGTAGCTCTACTAGCGGACTCCTACAATGAGCAGTTCTTC.

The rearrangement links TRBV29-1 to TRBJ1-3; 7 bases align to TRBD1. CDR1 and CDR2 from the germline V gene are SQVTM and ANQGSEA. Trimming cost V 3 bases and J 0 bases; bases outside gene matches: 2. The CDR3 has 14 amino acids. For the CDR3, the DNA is TGCAGCGTTGAGTCAGGGGGCTCTGGAAACACCATATATTTT. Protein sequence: CSVESGGSGNTIYF.

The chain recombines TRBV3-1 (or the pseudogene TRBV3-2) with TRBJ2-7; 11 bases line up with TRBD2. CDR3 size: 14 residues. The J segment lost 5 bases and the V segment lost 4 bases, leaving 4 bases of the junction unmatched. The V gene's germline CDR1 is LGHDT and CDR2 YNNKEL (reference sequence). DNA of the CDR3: TGTGCCAGCAGCCGCCAGGGACTAGCGGACGAGCAGTACTTC. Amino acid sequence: CASSRQGLADEQYF.

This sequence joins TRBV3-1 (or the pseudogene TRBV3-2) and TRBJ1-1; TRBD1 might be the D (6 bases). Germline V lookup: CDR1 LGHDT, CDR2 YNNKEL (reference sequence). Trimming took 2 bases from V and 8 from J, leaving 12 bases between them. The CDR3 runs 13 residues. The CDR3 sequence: CASSQNRGGEAFF. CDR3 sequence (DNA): TGTGCCAGCAGCCAAAATAGGGGGGGGGAAGCTTTCTTT.

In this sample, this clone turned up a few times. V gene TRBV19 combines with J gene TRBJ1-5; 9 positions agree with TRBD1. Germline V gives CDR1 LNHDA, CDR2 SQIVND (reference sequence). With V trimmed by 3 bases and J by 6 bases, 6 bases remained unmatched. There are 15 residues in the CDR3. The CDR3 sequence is CASSMGQGGVQPQHF. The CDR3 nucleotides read TGTGCCAGTAGTATGGGACAGGGTGGTGTTCAGCCCCAGCATTTT.

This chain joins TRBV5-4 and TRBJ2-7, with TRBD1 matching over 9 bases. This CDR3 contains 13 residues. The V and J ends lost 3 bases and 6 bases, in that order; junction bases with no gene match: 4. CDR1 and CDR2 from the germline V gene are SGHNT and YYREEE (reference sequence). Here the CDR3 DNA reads TGTGCCAGCAGCTCCCGGGACAGGGTCGAGCAGTACTTC. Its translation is CASSSRDRVEQYF.

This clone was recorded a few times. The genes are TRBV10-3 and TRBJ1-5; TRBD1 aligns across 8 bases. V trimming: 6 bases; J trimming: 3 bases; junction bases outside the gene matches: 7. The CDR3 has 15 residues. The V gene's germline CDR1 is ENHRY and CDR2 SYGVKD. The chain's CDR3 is CAIRGGQVPNQPQHF. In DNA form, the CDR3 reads TGTGCCATCAGGGGGGGACAGGTACCCAATCAGCCCCAGCATTTT.

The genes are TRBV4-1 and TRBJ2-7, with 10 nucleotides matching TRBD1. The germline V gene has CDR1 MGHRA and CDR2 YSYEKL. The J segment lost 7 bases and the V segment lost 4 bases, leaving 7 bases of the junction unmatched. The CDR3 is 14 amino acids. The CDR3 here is CASSPGQGVEEQYF. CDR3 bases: TGCGCCAGCAGCCCCGGACAGGGGGTGGAGGAGCAGTACTTC.

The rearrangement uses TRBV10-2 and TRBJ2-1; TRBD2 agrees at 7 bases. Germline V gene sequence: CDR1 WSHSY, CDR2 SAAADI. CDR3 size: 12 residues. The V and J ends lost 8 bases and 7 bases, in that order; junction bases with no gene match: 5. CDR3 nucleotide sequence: TGCGCCAGCGGACTAGTTACGAATGAGCAGTTCTTC. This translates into CASGLVTNEQFF.

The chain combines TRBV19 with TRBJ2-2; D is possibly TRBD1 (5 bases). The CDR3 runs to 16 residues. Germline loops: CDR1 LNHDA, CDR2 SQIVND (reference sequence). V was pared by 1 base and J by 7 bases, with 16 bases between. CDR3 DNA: TGTGCCAGTAGTATAGGGTTGCAGGGTGAAGTCGGGGAGCTGTTTTTT. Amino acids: CASSIGLQGEVGELFF.

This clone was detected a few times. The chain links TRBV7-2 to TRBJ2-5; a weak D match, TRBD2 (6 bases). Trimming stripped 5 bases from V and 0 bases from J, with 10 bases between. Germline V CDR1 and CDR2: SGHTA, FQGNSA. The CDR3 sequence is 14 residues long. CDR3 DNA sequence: TGTGCCAGCAGCCGCGGCGGGAACCAAGAGACCCAGTACTTC. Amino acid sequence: CASSRGGNQETQYF.

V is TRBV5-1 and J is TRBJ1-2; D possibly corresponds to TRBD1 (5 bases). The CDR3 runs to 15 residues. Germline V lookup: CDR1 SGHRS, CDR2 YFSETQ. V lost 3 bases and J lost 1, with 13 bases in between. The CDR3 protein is CASSSGGGDNYGYTF. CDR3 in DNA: TGCGCCAGCAGCTCCGGTGGGGGGGATAACTATGGCTACACCTTC.

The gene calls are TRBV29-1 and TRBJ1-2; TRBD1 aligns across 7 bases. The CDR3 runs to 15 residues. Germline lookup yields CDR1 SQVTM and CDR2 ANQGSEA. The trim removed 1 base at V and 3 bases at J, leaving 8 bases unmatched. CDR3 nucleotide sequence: TGCAGCGTTGAAGGACGCCGGACAGGAGACTATGGCTACACCTTC. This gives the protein CSVEGRRTGDYGYTF.

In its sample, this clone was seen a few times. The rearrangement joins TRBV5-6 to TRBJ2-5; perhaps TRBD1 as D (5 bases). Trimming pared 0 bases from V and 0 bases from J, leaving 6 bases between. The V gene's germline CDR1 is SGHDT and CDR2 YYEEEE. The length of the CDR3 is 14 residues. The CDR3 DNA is TGTGCCAGCAGCTTGGGGACATACCAAGAGACCCAGTACTTC. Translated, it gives CASSLGTYQETQYF.

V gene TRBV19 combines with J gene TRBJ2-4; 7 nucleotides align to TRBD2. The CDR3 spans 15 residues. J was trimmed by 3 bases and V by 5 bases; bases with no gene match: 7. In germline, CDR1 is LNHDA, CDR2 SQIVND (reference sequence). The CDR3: CASSVNGGNKNIQYF. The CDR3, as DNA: TGTGCCAGTAGTGTCAACGGGGGGAACAAAAACATTCAGTACTTC.

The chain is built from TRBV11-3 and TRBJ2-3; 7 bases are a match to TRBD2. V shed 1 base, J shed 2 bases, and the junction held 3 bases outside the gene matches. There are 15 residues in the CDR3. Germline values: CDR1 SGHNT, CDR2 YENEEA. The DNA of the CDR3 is TGTGCCAGCAGCTTAGGTGCGGGGGACACAGATACGCAGTATTTT. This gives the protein CASSLGAGDTDTQYF.

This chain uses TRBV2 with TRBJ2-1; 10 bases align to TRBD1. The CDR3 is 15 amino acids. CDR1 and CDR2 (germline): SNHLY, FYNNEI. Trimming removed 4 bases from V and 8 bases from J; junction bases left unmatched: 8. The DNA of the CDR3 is TGTGCCAGCAGTGGACAGGGGGCAAGGATCGATGAGCAGTTCTTC. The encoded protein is CASSGQGARIDEQFF. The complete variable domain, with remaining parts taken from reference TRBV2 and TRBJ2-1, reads EPEVTQTPSHQVTQMGQEVILRCVPISNHLYFYWYRQILGQKVEFLVSFYNNEISEKSEIFDDQFSVERPDGSNFTLKIRSTKLEDSAMYFCASSGQGARIDEQFFGPGTRLTVL.

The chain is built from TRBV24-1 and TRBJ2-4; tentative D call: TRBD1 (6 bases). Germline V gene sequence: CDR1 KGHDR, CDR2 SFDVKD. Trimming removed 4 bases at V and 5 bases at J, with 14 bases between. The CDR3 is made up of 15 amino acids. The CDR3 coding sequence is TGTGCCACCAGTGACCCCGCGGCAGGGGAAAACATTCAGTACTTC. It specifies CATSDPAAGENIQYF.

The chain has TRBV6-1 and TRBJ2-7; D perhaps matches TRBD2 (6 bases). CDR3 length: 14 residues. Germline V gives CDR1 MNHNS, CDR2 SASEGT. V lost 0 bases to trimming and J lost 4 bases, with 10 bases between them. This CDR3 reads CASSEAGGRYEQYF. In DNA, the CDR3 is TGTGCCAGCAGTGAAGCTGGGGGGAGGTACGAGCAGTACTTC.

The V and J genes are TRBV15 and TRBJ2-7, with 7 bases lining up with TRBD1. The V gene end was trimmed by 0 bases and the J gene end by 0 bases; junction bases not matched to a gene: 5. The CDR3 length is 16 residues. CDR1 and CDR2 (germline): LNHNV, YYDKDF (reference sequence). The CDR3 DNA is TGTGCCACCAGCAGAGAAACACAGGGGAGCTCCTACGAGCAGTACTTC. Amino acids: CATSRETQGSSYEQYF.

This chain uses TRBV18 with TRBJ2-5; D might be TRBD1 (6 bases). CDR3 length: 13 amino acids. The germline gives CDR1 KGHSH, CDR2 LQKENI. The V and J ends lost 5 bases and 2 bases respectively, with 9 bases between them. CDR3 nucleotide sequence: TGTGCCAGCTCAGTAAGGGGGCAAGAGACCCAGTACTTC. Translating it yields CASSVRGQETQYF.